A selection of T cell receptor beta chains follows, all from one sample in a study of blood T cell repertoires in COVID-19. Sequenced by immunoSEQ multiplex PCR; TCRdb stores in-frame clones only, minus some. This table holds 130,000 or so clones, 75% to 90% found once. Sequencing was performed on peripheral blood. These receptors all come from a man aged 50-59 years with active or convalescent COVID-19. Each CDR3 is given with its conserved first and last residue. Each record gives: V gene, D gene, clone size, J gene, CDR3 protein, CDR3 DNA. D genes are given only for firm matches. The size of a clone is reported for some rows only, either as once, few or many, or as a class for expanded clones.

>TRBV6-1|-|-|TRBJ1-5
CASSEAGTYNQPQHF
TGTGCCAGCAGTGAAGCTGGGACATATAATCAGCCCCAGCATTTT
>TRBV28|-|-|TRBJ1-6
CASSTQNLNNSPLHF
TGTGCCAGCAGTACACAGAATCTTAATAATTCACCCCTCCACTTT
>TRBV29-1|TRBD2|-|TRBJ2-5
CSGLGLAEETQYF
TGCAGCGGCCTCGGACTAGCGGAAGAGACCCAGTACTTC
>TRBV5-1|-|-|TRBJ2-3
CASSLRGQPSTDTQYF
TGCGCCAGCAGCTTGAGAGGCCAGCCTAGCACAGATACGCAGTATTTT
>TRBV5-6|TRBD2|-|TRBJ2-3
CASSPGGSWTTDTQYF
TGTGCCAGCAGCCCCGGGGGGTCATGGACCACAGATACGCAGTATTTT
>TRBV4-1|TRBD1|-|TRBJ2-3
CASSQGTGVVDTQYF
TGCGCCAGCAGCCAAGGGACAGGGGTCGTAGATACGCAGTATTTT
>TRBV10-3|TRBD1|-|TRBJ2-4
CAISSGQKNIQYF
TGTGCCATCAGTTCGGGACAGAAAAACATTCAGTACTTC
>TRBV20-1|-|-|TRBJ1-1
CSAKRRAEAFF
TGCAGTGCTAAGAGGCGGGCTGAAGCTTTCTTT
>TRBV6-4|TRBD1|few|TRBJ1-5
CASSPDRVNQPQHF
TGTGCCAGCAGCCCGGACAGGGTAAATCAGCCCCAGCATTTT
>TRBV5-1|-|-|TRBJ1-1
CASSLGVGAEAFF
TGCGCCAGCAGCTTGGGGGTAGGGGCTGAAGCTTTCTTT
>TRBV7-9|-|few|TRBJ1-1
CASSLSQGMNTEAFF
TGTGCCAGCAGCTTATCGCAGGGGATGAACACTGAAGCTTTCTTT
>TRBV6-5|-|-|TRBJ1-4
CASSPTWAGVLFF
TGTGCCAGCAGCCCCACCTGGGCAGGGGTACTGTTTTTT
>TRBV5-1|TRBD1|-|TRBJ1-5
CASSLGTGDQPQHF
TGCGCCAGCAGCCTGGGGACAGGGGATCAGCCCCAGCATTTT
>TRBV27|TRBD2|-|TRBJ2-3
CASSYTSGTPQGDTQYF
TGTGCCAGCAGTTATACTAGCGGAACTCCACAGGGAGATACGCAGTATTTT
>TRBV10-3|TRBD1|-|TRBJ1-1
CAISESGGQMNTEAFF
TGTGCCATCAGTGAGTCGGGGGGACAGATGAACACTGAAGCTTTCTTT
>TRBV15|TRBD2|-|TRBJ2-7
CATSKKFSGGAYEQYF
TGTGCCACCAGCAAAAAATTTAGCGGGGGGGCCTACGAGCAGTACTTC
>TRBV19|TRBD1|-|TRBJ1-6
CASSIGRGNSPLHF
TGTGCCAGTAGTATCGGCAGGGGGAATTCACCCCTCCACTTT
>TRBV7-9|-|-|TRBJ1-2
CASSGGNYGYTF
TGTGCCAGCAGCGGAGGGAACTATGGCTACACCTTC
>TRBV24-1|-|-|TRBJ2-7
CATSDLTSYEQYF
TGTGCCACCAGTGATTTGACCAGCTACGAGCAGTACTTC
>TRBV19|-|-|TRBJ2-5
CASSLGLGVETQYF
TGTGCCAGTAGTTTGGGGTTAGGGGTGGAGACCCAGTACTTC
>TRBV5-1|TRBD1|-|TRBJ2-5
CASSNLRGDRGQETQYF
TGCGCCAGCAGCAATCTCCGGGGGGACAGGGGGCAAGAGACCCAGTACTTC
>TRBV11-2|TRBD1|-|TRBJ1-3
CASSREQGNGNTIYF
TGTGCCAGCAGCCGAGAACAGGGGAATGGAAACACCATATATTTT
>TRBV6-5|-|-|TRBJ1-1
CASRNRVTEAFF
TGTGCCAGCAGGAACCGGGTGACTGAAGCTTTCTTT
>TRBV7-9|TRBD2|-|TRBJ2-5
CASTDDLWGTTEETQYF
TGTGCCAGCACAGACGATCTATGGGGGACTACTGAAGAGACCCAGTACTTC
>TRBV4-1|-|-|TRBJ2-1
CASSQYIWAGEQFF
TGCGCCAGCAGCCAATATATTTGGGCCGGTGAGCAGTTCTTC
>TRBV5-1|TRBD1|-|TRBJ2-5
CATGPGQGAETQYF
TGCGCCACCGGACCGGGACAGGGGGCGGAGACCCAGTACTTC
>TRBV5-4|-|-|TRBJ2-5
CASSPGGGAYETQYF
TGTGCCAGCAGCCCGGGAGGGGGCGCATACGAGACCCAGTACTTC
>TRBV3-1/TRBV3-2|TRBD1|once|TRBJ2-2
CASSHGKQGAPRSNTGELFF
TGTGCCAGCAGCCACGGAAAACAGGGGGCACCCCGGTCGAACACCGGGGAGCTGTTTTTT
>TRBV29-1|-|-|TRBJ2-7
CSVERGSYEQYF
TGCAGCGTTGAAAGGGGCTCCTACGAGCAGTACTTC
>TRBV6-5|-|-|TRBJ2-5
CASSPRGGMGETQYF
TGTGCCAGCAGTCCGCGGGGCGGGATGGGGGAGACCCAGTACTTC
>TRBV30|-|-|TRBJ1-4
CAWSRAGDEKLFF
TGTGCCTGGAGTAGGGCAGGGGATGAAAAACTGTTTTTT
>TRBV9|TRBD1|-|TRBJ1-6
CASARDRDFRNSPLHF
TGTGCCAGCGCCCGGGACAGGGATTTTCGTAATTCACCCCTCCACTTT
>TRBV20-1|TRBD1|few|TRBJ2-5
CSASASGQGWETQYF
TGCAGTGCTAGTGCCTCCGGACAGGGTTGGGAGACCCAGTACTTC
>TRBV15|TRBD2|-|TRBJ2-7
CATSQERRAGGEGQYF
TGTGCCACCAGCCAAGAGCGAAGAGCGGGAGGGGAGGGGCAGTACTTC
>TRBV11-2|TRBD1|once|TRBJ1-2
CASSLAPQGNYGYTF
TGTGCCAGCAGCTTAGCCCCACAGGGGAACTATGGCTACACCTTC
>TRBV3-1/TRBV3-2|-|-|TRBJ2-3
CASSQQGNTDTQYF
TGTGCCAGCAGCCAACAGGGGAACACAGATACGCAGTATTTT
>TRBV29-1|-|-|TRBJ1-4
CSVLTGWGEKLFF
TGCAGCGTCTTAACAGGGTGGGGTGAAAAACTGTTTTTT
>TRBV7-2|TRBD2|-|TRBJ2-1
CASSLRTSGYNEQFF
TGTGCCAGCAGCTTAAGAACTAGCGGCTACAATGAGCAGTTCTTC
>TRBV5-5|TRBD1|-|TRBJ1-3
CASSSQGGGGNTIYF
TGTGCCAGCAGTTCTCAGGGGGGTGGTGGAAACACCATATATTTT